A single sample gave rise to the 20 T cell receptor beta chains below, sequenced in a study of blood T cell repertoires in COVID-19. Assay used: immunoSEQ multiplex PCR; TCRdb lists only in-frame clones, some missing. The sample consists of 150,000 to 200,000 clones, more than 70% of them appearing once. The sequenced material came from peripheral blood. The receptors stem from a human donor in a cohort sampled during active COVID-19.

The chain couples TRBV5-1 to TRBJ2-3, with 7 positions matching TRBD2. Germline V gives CDR1 SGHRS, CDR2 YFSETQ. The length of the CDR3 is 14 residues. V lost 3 bases and J lost 5; bases outside the gene matches: 6. Here the CDR3 reads CASSSPTGGDTQYF. The CDR3 nucleotides read TGCGCCAGCAGCTCCCCTACGGGGGGAGATACGCAGTATTTT.

The chain has TRBV7-2 and TRBJ1-5; D unresolved. Looked up from germline, CDR1 is SGHTA and CDR2 is FQGNSA. This CDR3 comprises 17 residues. The V end lost 2 bases, the J end lost 2 bases, and 16 bases lay between the germline ends. CDR3 sequence (DNA): TGTGCCAGCAGCTTACTATCCGGCGGTTGGGGCAATCAGCCCCAGCATTTT. Protein sequence: CASSLLSGGWGNQPQHF.

The rearrangement links TRBV18 to TRBJ2-7, with 7 bases aligning to TRBD1. J lost 2 bases, V lost 4 bases, and 11 bases had no gene match. Germline values: CDR1 KGHSH, CDR2 LQKENI. This CDR3 is built from 16 residues. CDR3 loop: CASSLRERTGAYEQYF. The CDR3 DNA is TGTGCCAGCTCACTGAGGGAACGGACAGGAGCCTACGAGCAGTACTTC.

V gene TRBV7-2 combines with J gene TRBJ2-7; D gene ambiguous. Trimming took off 5 bases at V and 2 bases at J, with 7 bases between the two ends. The CDR3 loop spans 12 amino acids. Germline V gives CDR1 SGHTA, CDR2 FQGNSA. Written as DNA, the CDR3 is TGTGCCAGCAGCCTCGCGGCCTACGAGCAGTACTTC. It yields the protein CASSLAAYEQYF.

The chain has TRBV9 and TRBJ1-2, with 7 bases aligning to TRBD1. The CDR3 runs 13 residues. Germline V gene sequence: CDR1 SGDLS, CDR2 YYNGEE. The trim removed 4 bases at V and 5 bases at J, leaving 5 bases unmatched. Written as DNA, the CDR3 is TGTGCCAGCAGCCACGGACAGGCTTATGGCTACACCTTC. The encoded protein is CASSHGQAYGYTF.

This chain links TRBV28 with TRBJ1-4, with unresolved D. The germline V gene has CDR1 MDHEN and CDR2 SYDVKM. Trimming pared 3 bases from V and 0 bases from J, leaving 8 bases between. The CDR3 contains 15 residues. The chain's CDR3 is CASSLRVATNEKLFF. CDR3 nucleotides: TGTGCCAGCAGTTTGCGGGTTGCAACTAATGAAAAACTGTTTTTT.

This clone was seen once. This chain uses TRBV18 with TRBJ1-1; 7 bases map to TRBD1. CDR1 KGHSH and CDR2 LQKENI come from the germline V gene. V was clipped by 10 bases and J by 1 base; unmatched bases: 6. The length of the CDR3 is 13 residues. CDR3 amino acids: CATGQDQNTEAFF. The CDR3 nucleotides read TGTGCCACCGGACAGGACCAGAACACTGAAGCTTTCTTT.

V is TRBV5-1 and J is TRBJ2-2, with D perhaps matching TRBD1 (6 bases). Trimming pared 7 bases from V and 7 bases from J, leaving 20 bases between. Germline assignment: CDR1 SGHRS and CDR2 YFSETQ. The CDR3 contains 15 residues. The CDR3 is CASGEQGPALGELFF. The CDR3 nucleotides are TGCGCCAGCGGAGAACAGGGTCCAGCGCTCGGGGAGCTGTTTTTT.

The genes are TRBV5-8 and TRBJ1-3, with 7 bases identical to TRBD1. The J segment lost 2 bases and the V segment lost 0 bases, leaving 8 bases of the junction unmatched. The length of the CDR3 is 17 residues. Germline lookup yields CDR1 SGHTS and CDR2 YDEGEE. The CDR3 is CASSLARRGLTGNTIYF. DNA of the CDR3: TGTGCCAGCAGCTTGGCCCGGAGGGGGCTAACTGGAAACACCATATATTTT.

This sequence joins TRBV15 and TRBJ2-1, with D uncertain. The germline V gene has CDR1 LNHNV and CDR2 YYDKDF (reference sequence). CDR3 length: 15 residues. V was trimmed by 0 bases and J by 6 bases, leaving 12 bases between them. The CDR3 spells CATSRDQVNSNEQFF. Written as DNA, the CDR3 is TGTGCCACCAGCAGAGATCAGGTCAATAGCAATGAGCAGTTCTTC.

This clone was observed a single time. The chain couples TRBV27 to TRBJ1-1; 8 bases are shared with TRBD1. Trimming at V came to 8 bases and at J to 4 bases, leaving 6 bases not matched to a gene. Germline V gene lookup returns CDR1 MNHEY and CDR2 SMNVEV (reference sequence). The CDR3 sequence is 13 residues long. The CDR3 sequence is CASGRQGITEAFF. CDR3 sequence (DNA): TGTGCCAGCGGACGACAGGGGATCACTGAAGCTTTCTTT.

This chain connects TRBV18 to TRBJ2-3; weak D call: TRBD2 (6 bases). V was trimmed by 2 bases and J by 5 bases, leaving 17 bases between them. This CDR3 has 16 residues. Germline assignment: CDR1 KGHSH and CDR2 LQKENI. The CDR3 sequence is CASSPGGTVVRDTQYF. Here the CDR3 DNA reads TGTGCCAGCTCACCAGGGGGGACTGTTGTAAGAGATACGCAGTATTTT.

The rearrangement uses TRBV30 and TRBJ2-5; 13 bases line up with TRBD2. With V trimmed by 3 bases and J by 2 bases, 0 bases remained unmatched. The length of the CDR3 is 14 residues. Germline assignment: CDR1 GTSNPN and CDR2 SVGIG (reference sequence). CDR3 nucleotides: TGTGCCTGGAGGGGACTAGCGGGGCAAGAGACCCAGTACTTC. This codes for CAWRGLAGQETQYF. The full variable domain, rest sourced from reference TRBV30 and TRBJ2-5, is SQTIHQWPATLVQPVGSPLSLECTVEGTSNPNLYWYRQAAGRGLQLLFYSVGIGQISSEVPQNLSASRPQDRQFILSSKKLLLSDSGFYLCAWRGLAGQETQYFGPGTRLLVL.

The rearrangement uses TRBV15 and TRBJ2-5; tentatively, D is TRBD2 (5 bases). The CDR3 spans 12 residues. V was cut by 3 bases and J by 7 bases, with 9 bases left in between. CDR1 and CDR2 (germline): LNHNV, YYDKDF (reference sequence). CDR3 sequence reads: CATSSQEGTQYF. The CDR3 DNA reads as TGTGCCACCAGCAGTCAAGAGGGGACCCAGTACTTC.

This chain joins TRBV5-4 and TRBJ2-1, with TRBD2 identical over 9 bases. Germline CDR1 is SGHNT and CDR2 is YYREEE (reference sequence). J lost 3 bases, V lost 5 bases, and 3 bases had no gene match. The CDR3 consists of 14 residues. CDR3 in DNA: TGTGCCAGCAGTCGAGCGGGGGGCTACAATGAGCAGTTCTTC. It codes for CASSRAGGYNEQFF.

The CDR3 DNA reads TGTGCCAGCAGTTTATCGTTTGCGGTCACAGATACGCAGTATTTT. Translating gives CASSLSFAVTDTQYF. The chain couples TRBV27 to TRBJ2-3, with D hard to call. Germline CDR1 reads MNHEY; CDR2 reads SMNVEV (reference sequence). The CDR3 consists of 15 residues. V was cut by 0 bases and J by 2 bases, with 9 bases left in between.

The chain is built from TRBV2 and TRBJ1-6, with TRBD1 identical over 7 bases. V dropped 5 bases and J dropped 7; count of bases not matched to a gene: 8. CDR3 length equals 15 residues. CDR1 and CDR2 (germline): SNHLY, FYNNEI. The CDR3 is CASSIRQGGNSPLHF. In DNA, the CDR3 is TGTGCCAGCAGTATCCGACAGGGAGGCAATTCACCCCTCCACTTT.

The gene calls are TRBV5-6 and TRBJ2-2, with D possibly matching TRBD2 (5 bases). The V gene's germline CDR1 is SGHDT and CDR2 YYEEEE. This CDR3 region has 15 residues. V shed 2 bases and J shed 1 base, with 9 bases lying between them. For the CDR3, the DNA is TGTGCCAGCAGCTTAATAGGGAGGAACACCGGGGAGCTGTTTTTT. Translation gives CASSLIGRNTGELFF.

The chain couples TRBV19 to TRBJ1-3, with D perhaps TRBD1 (5 bases). The germline gives CDR1 LNHDA, CDR2 SQIVND (reference sequence). V gave up 5 bases and J gave up 0 bases, with 11 bases separating them. The CDR3 loop spans 15 amino acids. The chain's CDR3 is CASSVNRFSGNTIYF. The CDR3 DNA follows: TGTGCCAGTAGTGTTAACAGGTTCTCTGGAAACACCATATATTTT.

This chain links TRBV18 with TRBJ2-1; TRBD1 agrees at 7 bases. Germline lookup yields CDR1 KGHSH and CDR2 LQKENI. This CDR3 has 17 amino acids. V dropped 4 bases and J dropped 6; count of bases not matched to a gene: 15. CDR3 nucleotides: TGTGCCAGCTCACTTCTGATTCCGGGACAGAATCCCAATGAGCAGTTCTTC. This translates into CASSLLIPGQNPNEQFF.